This TCR beta chain is from a study of CD8+ T cells in alopecia areata. Findings and limits, study-wide: On tofacitinib, scalp clonality and expanded CD8+ clones among top 100 fell significantly.

Treatment noted: oral pan-JAK inhibitor, 5-10 mg twice daily. As to this clone: Its antigen remains unknown.

RNA, once extracted, was reverse transcribed into cDNA for use as the sequencing template. Measured with immunoSEQ multiplex PCR; TCRdb has only the in-frame clones, and not every one. The sample has some 110,000 clones, around 50% seen once. CDR1 is SGHRS and CDR2 is YFSETQ in the germline V gene. V trimming: 2 bases; J trimming: 5 bases; junction bases outside the gene matches: 8. CDR3 size: 17 residues. This clonotype was obtained from a human donor with alopecia areata. This material consisted of CD8+ T cells sorted from blood, taken at week 24, from a patient treated with tofacitinib. The chain combines TRBV5-1 with TRBJ2-3; 13 nucleotides align to TRBD2. CDR3 protein: CASSLLAGGPDEDTQYF. The CDR3 bases are TGCGCCAGCAGCTTACTAGCGGGGGGGCCAGATGAAGATACGCAGTATTTT.